This T cell receptor (beta chain) was profiled in a study of cytomegalovirus exposure and HLA in healthy donors. Study results and limitations: Overall, approximately 150 TCR beta chains were annotated as cytomegalovirus-associated.

As to this clone: Its target is not known.

Sequencing used immunoSEQ multiplex PCR; TCRdb keeps in-frame clones, though not all of them. The data hold fewer than 140,000 clones, with approximately 90% observed a single time. V dropped 6 bases and J dropped 1 base, with 15 bases sitting between them. From germline, CDR1 is MDHEN and CDR2 SYDVKM. The CDR3 is made up of 15 amino acids. Sequenced: PBMCs. The chain combines TRBV28 with TRBJ1-1; a weak D match, TRBD1 (6 bases). The TCR comes from a young woman in good health and CMV-seropositive. The CDR3 sequence: CASSRPKTGNTEAFF. As DNA, the CDR3 is TGTGCCAGCAGCCGACCTAAGACAGGGAACACTGAAGCTTTCTTT.